One and the same sample provided the 20 T cell receptor beta chains below, sequenced in a study of post-analysis software for immune sequencing data. These TCRs' antigens remain unknown. Prepared libraries of TCR beta cDNA carried unique molecular identifiers. MiXCR, applied by TCRdb to the PCR reads, yields one record per CDR3 protein. Seen here are about 540,000 distinct CDR3 sequences, approximately 31% observed once, and the top ten hold less than 6%. Overall study findings and caveats: Roughly 5 TRBV segments occurring more often in patients than controls included TRBV5-6, TRBV5-1 and TRBV20-1.

The sample consisted of blood. Source of these receptors: a girl under 18 with multiple sclerosis.

The V call is TRBV16, the J call TRBJ1-4, with D tentatively TRBD1 (5 bases). Between the trimmed V and J ends, which lost 8 bases and 7 bases, there was a span of 17 bases. Germline-derived CDR1 and CDR2 are KGHSY and FQNENV. The CDR3 has 14 amino acids. In DNA form, the CDR3 reads TGTGCCAGCGAAAAAGAGGGGCGCGCTGAAAAACTGTTTTTT. Encoded protein: CASEKEGRAEKLFF.

The table lists this clonotype with a few counts. The chain links TRBV20-1 to TRBJ1-1; TRBD1 might be the D (5 bases). The CDR3 is 13 residues long. CDR1 DFQATT and CDR2 SNEGSKA come from the germline V gene (reference sequence). Trimming shortened V by 6 bases and J by 2 bases, and 13 bases separated the two germline ends. This chain's CDR3 is CSAATASNTEAFF. The CDR3, as DNA: TGCAGTGCCGCGACAGCTTCTAACACTGAAGCTTTCTTT.

This clonotype appeared many times. V gene TRBV6-6 combines with J gene TRBJ2-3; D perhaps matches TRBD2 (5 bases). This CDR3 is built from 14 residues. The germline V gene encodes CDR1 MNHNY and CDR2 SVGAGI (reference sequence). Trimming stripped 6 bases from V and 1 base from J, with 11 bases between. The CDR3 DNA sequence: TGTGCCAGCAGAACGGCGGGCGGCACAGATACGCAGTATTTT. Protein product: CASRTAGGTDTQYF.

This clonotype has just a few counts. This chain joins TRBV5-1 and TRBJ2-7, with D maybe TRBD1 (5 bases). This CDR3 comprises 12 residues. From germline, CDR1 is SGHRS and CDR2 YFSETQ. Trimming took off 5 bases at V and 2 bases at J, with 8 bases between the two ends. The CDR3 loop is CASRDRPYEQYF. In nucleotides, the CDR3 is TGCGCCAGCAGAGACAGACCCTACGAGCAGTACTTC.

The chain combines TRBV12-3 or TRBV12-4 with TRBJ1-5; D is undetermined. The CDR3 extends over 14 amino acids. V was pared by 3 bases and J by 3 bases, with 9 bases between. The CDR3, as DNA: TGTGCCAGCAGTTTCTCGTTTACCAATCAGCCCCAGCATTTT. It encodes CASSFSFTNQPQHF.

The chain links TRBV7-9 to TRBJ1-2, with 9 bases identical to TRBD1. The CDR3 is 16 residues long. V lost 1 base and J lost 4; bases outside the gene matches: 7. Germline loops: CDR1 SEHNR, CDR2 FQNEAQ (reference sequence). In DNA, the CDR3 is TGTGCCAGCAGCTTAGGCGGCAGACAGGGGGTCTATGGCTACACCTTC. It codes for CASSLGGRQGVYGYTF.

The table lists this clonotype with a few counts. The chain employs TRBV7-2 and TRBJ2-3; no reliable D call. The germline gives CDR1 SGHTA, CDR2 FQGNSA. The CDR3 consists of 17 residues. The ends were cut back, 1 base at V and 3 bases at J, with 17 bases in the middle. As DNA, the CDR3 is TGTGCCAGCAGCTTAGATCAGGCCCTGGCACGGACAGATACGCAGTATTTT. It translates to CASSLDQALARTDTQYF. The entire variable domain, with the rest obtained from reference TRBV7-2 and TRBJ2-3, is as follows: GAGVSQSPSNKVTEKGKDVELRCDPISGHTALYWYRQSLGQGLEFLIYFQGNSAPDKSGLPSDRFSAERTGGSVSTLTIQRTQQEDSAVYLCASSLDQALARTDTQYFGPGTRLTVL.

The gene calls are TRBV9 and TRBJ2-2; D may be TRBD1 (5 bases). Looked up from germline, CDR1 is SGDLS and CDR2 is YYNGEE. This CDR3 spans 14 amino acids. Trimming took off 0 bases at V and 5 bases at J, with 8 bases between the two ends. The CDR3 bases are TGTGCCAGCAGCGTAGACCAGGGAACCGGGGAGCTGTTTTTT. Protein sequence: CASSVDQGTGELFF.

This clonotype was seen more than once but under ten times. This chain uses TRBV20-1 with TRBJ2-3, with 9 bases that match TRBD1. V lost 3 bases and J lost 6; bases outside the gene matches: 7. Germline values: CDR1 DFQATT, CDR2 SNEGSKA (reference sequence). This CDR3 has 14 residues. The CDR3: CSASPGQGRDTQYF. CDR3 sequence (DNA): TGCAGTGCTAGTCCGGGACAGGGTAGGGATACGCAGTATTTT.

This rearrangement joins TRBV20-1 to TRBJ1-2, with 8 bases identical to TRBD1. Unmatched junction bases numbered 11, after V lost 4 bases and J lost 7 bases. CDR1 and CDR2 (germline): DFQATT, SNEGSKA (reference sequence). The CDR3 is made up of 14 amino acids. The CDR3 region is CSAIGTGNLGGYTF. The CDR3 DNA is TGCAGTGCTATTGGGACAGGCAACCTGGGTGGCTACACCTTC.

CDR3 DNA sequence: TGTGCCAGCAGTGACCCAGCTAGGACTTACTACGAGCAGTACTTC. This gives the protein CASSDPARTYYEQYF. The V call is TRBV27, the J call TRBJ2-7; D is possibly TRBD2 (5 bases). The CDR3 sequence is 15 residues long. Germline-derived CDR1 and CDR2 are MNHEY and SMNVEV (reference sequence). Trimming pared 5 bases from V and 3 bases from J, leaving 17 bases between.

The chain recombines TRBV28 with TRBJ1-6; 8 nucleotides line up with TRBD1. V lost 5 bases to trimming and J lost 9 bases; unmatched junction nucleotides: 6. The CDR3 totals 14 residues. Germline CDR1 MDHEN, CDR2 SYDVKM. This CDR3 reads CASSRQGAPSPLHF. CDR3 DNA: TGTGCCAGCAGTCGTCAGGGGGCACCTTCACCCCTCCACTTT.

V and J are TRBV7-9 and TRBJ2-1; D ambiguous. Germline CDR1 SEHNR, CDR2 FQNEAQ (reference sequence). V lost 1 base and J lost 5, with 12 bases in between. The CDR3 loop spans 15 amino acids. In DNA form, the CDR3 reads TGTGCCAGCAGCTTAGGGGGTGGTGGAGACAATGAGCAGTTCTTC. Translating it yields CASSLGGGGDNEQFF.

The chain joins TRBV7-2 to TRBJ2-2, with no clear D. The CDR3 sequence is 14 residues long. V was cut by 5 bases and J by 5 bases, with 12 bases left in between. Germline V CDR1 and CDR2: SGHTA, FQGNSA. The CDR3 spells CASSRPQLTGELFF. The CDR3 nucleotides are TGTGCCAGCAGCAGACCCCAGTTAACCGGGGAGCTGTTTTTT.

This clonotype was observed at least ten times. The V gene is TRBV29-1, the J gene TRBJ1-2; D not certain. Germline V CDR1 and CDR2: SQVTM, ANQGSEA. The CDR3 contains 12 residues. V was pared by 5 bases and J by 8 bases, with 15 bases between. CDR3 nucleotide sequence: TGCAGCGTTAGCCGCGGAAATCTGGGCTACACCTTC. As protein: CSVSRGNLGYTF.

This clonotype was observed at least ten times. Its ends do not fully match the called genes, so a read error is possible. The genes are TRBV5-1 and TRBJ2-1; 7 bases map to TRBD2. Germline values: CDR1 SGHRS, CDR2 YFSETQ. The length of the CDR3 is 13 residues. The CDR3 loop is CASSLGAGNEQFF. The DNA of the CDR3 is TGTGCCAGCAGTTTAGGAGCGGGGAATGAGCAGTTCTTC.

This clonotype has just a few counts. The chain has TRBV5-6 and TRBJ2-1; 8 nucleotides match TRBD2. From germline, CDR1 is SGHDT and CDR2 YYEEEE. V gave up 0 bases and J gave up 10 bases; unmatched junction bases: 9. This CDR3 has 15 amino acids. The CDR3 is CASSLGSGAGKEQFF. DNA for the CDR3: TGTGCCAGCAGCTTGGGTAGCGGGGCGGGGAAGGAGCAGTTCTTC.

This chain uses TRBV20-1 with TRBJ2-3; no clear D gene. The germline V gene has CDR1 DFQATT and CDR2 SNEGSKA (reference sequence). The CDR3 is 11 amino acids. V was trimmed by 0 bases and J by 10 bases, leaving 8 bases between them. The chain's CDR3 is CSAREDSAQYF. Written as DNA, the CDR3 is TGCAGTGCTAGAGAGGATTCCGCGCAGTATTTT.

The rearrangement uses TRBV6-6 and TRBJ2-7, with D perhaps matching TRBD1 (5 bases). Trimming cost V 8 bases and J 2 bases, with 16 bases left between them. This CDR3 is 14 amino acids long. CDR1 MNHNY and CDR2 SVGAGI come from the germline V gene (reference sequence). CDR3 amino acids: CASGDPARAYEQYF. The CDR3 nucleotides are TGTGCCAGCGGCGACCCGGCCAGGGCCTACGAGCAGTACTTC.

Details on this clonotype: One end of the junction fails to match germline, which may point to a read error. The genes are TRBV7-9 and TRBJ1-1; D unclear. The CDR3 length is 13 residues. Germline assignment: CDR1 SEHNR and CDR2 FQNEAQ (reference sequence). CDR3 protein: CASTLNGNTEAFF. The DNA of the CDR3 is TGTGCCAGCACCTTAAATGGGAACACTGAAGCTTTCTTT.